This T cell receptor beta chain was sequenced during a study of cytomegalovirus exposure and HLA in healthy donors. There are 17 residues in the CDR3. Per germline, CDR1 SGHRS and CDR2 YFSETQ. The V end lost 0 bases, the J end lost 0 bases, and 16 bases lay between the germline ends. Concerning this clone: Its antigen is not identified.

Whole-study results and caveats: Sequence variants that were highly shared formed a cluster that was likely a sequencing artifact.

The PCR had 60 Vbeta and 13 Jbeta primers. Assay used: immunoSEQ multiplex PCR; TCRdb lists only in-frame clones, some missing. The repertoire shows around 210,000 clones; the top ten hold around 1.1%. This clonotype was sampled from a girl aged 2 to 9 in good health and CMV-seropositive. V is TRBV5-1 and J is TRBJ2-7; TRBD2 is a possible D gene (5 bases). Material: PBMCs. DNA of the CDR3: TGCGCCAGCAGCTTGGGGGCGGGCCCGGCAGACTCCTACGAGCAGTACTTC. Protein: CASSLGAGPADSYEQYF. Supplemented by reference TRBV5-1 and TRBJ2-7, the full variable domain reads KAGVTQTPRYLIKTRGQQVTLSCSPISGHRSVSWYQQTPGQGLQFLFEYFSETQRNKGNFPGRFSGRQFSNSRSEMNVSTLELGDSALYLCASSLGAGPADSYEQYFGPGTRLTVT.